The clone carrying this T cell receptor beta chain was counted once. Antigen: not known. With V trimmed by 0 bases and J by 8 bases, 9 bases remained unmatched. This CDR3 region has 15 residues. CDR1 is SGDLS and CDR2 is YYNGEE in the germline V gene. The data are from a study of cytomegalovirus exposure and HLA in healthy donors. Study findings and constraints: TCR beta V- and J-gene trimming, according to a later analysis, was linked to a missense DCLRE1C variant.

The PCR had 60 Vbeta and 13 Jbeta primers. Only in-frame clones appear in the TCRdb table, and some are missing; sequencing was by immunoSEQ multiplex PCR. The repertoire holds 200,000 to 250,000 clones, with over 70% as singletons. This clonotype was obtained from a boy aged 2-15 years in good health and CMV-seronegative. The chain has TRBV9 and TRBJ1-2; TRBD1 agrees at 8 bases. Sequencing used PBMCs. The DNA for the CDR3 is TGTGCCAGCAGCGTAGTGACAGGGGTCAAGGACGGCTACACCTTC. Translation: CASSVVTGVKDGYTF.